This TCR beta chain was identified during a study of blood T cell repertoires in COVID-19. The V gene end was trimmed by 2 bases and the J gene end by 4 bases; junction bases not matched to a gene: 9. Germline-derived CDR1 and CDR2 are SGHRS and YFSETQ. The CDR3 contains 17 residues. Here immunoSEQ multiplex PCR was the method, and the copy in TCRdb shows in-frame clones only, minus some. The table records 200,000 to 300,000 clones, approximately 86% of them present only once. Sample: peripheral blood. V gene TRBV5-1 combines with J gene TRBJ1-3, with 10 bases matching TRBD1. The receptor comes from a woman aged 25-40 years who had recovered from COVID-19. CDR3: CASSFLGTGVSGNTIYF. CDR3 DNA: TGCGCCAGCAGCTTCCTTGGGACAGGGGTCTCCGGAAACACCATATATTTT. Complete variable domain (other parts from reference TRBV5-1 and TRBJ1-3): KAGVTQTPRYLIKTRGQQVTLSCSPISGHRSVSWYQQTPGQGLQFLFEYFSETQRNKGNFPGRFSGRQFSNSRSEMNVSTLELGDSALYLCASSFLGTGVSGNTIYFGEGSWLTVV.